This T cell receptor (beta chain) was recorded in a study of blood T cell repertoires in COVID-19. In the study's own analysis: Amplification of reference gene primers was used by the study to estimate nucleated cell counts. The method was immunoSEQ multiplex PCR; TCRdb's version includes in-frame clones alone and lacks a portion of them. The D gene and trimming were derived from the DNA, and the V and J assignments and clone size from that table. Seen here are 200,000 to 250,000 clones, 80% observed once, and the top ten hold about 4%. Adults between roughly 18 and 90 years of age took part from under 25 US areas. Each participant's cohort was designated according to participant-reported clinical history. This CDR3 has 13 amino acids. V lost 5 bases, J lost 0 bases, and 7 bases lay in between.

The specimen sequenced was PBMCs or T cells enriched from blood (not recorded which). This clonotype originated in a man aged 30 to 45 with acute COVID-19. V and J are TRBV12-3 or TRBV12-4 and TRBJ1-1; D gene unclear. CDR3 nucleotides: TGTGCCAGCAGTGCGTTGTTGAACACTGAAGCTTTCTTT. Protein: CASSALLNTEAFF.